This T cell receptor beta chain was found in a study of T cells in Graves' hyperthyroidism and ophthalmopathy. What was amplified from RNA transcripts were TCR beta CDR3 regions. Initially, a first-round RT-PCR of the TCR CDR3 employed the HTBI primer set. TCRdb reprocessed the multiplex PCR reads with MiXCR, giving one entry per CDR3 protein. The sample lists hundreds of thousands of distinct CDR3 sequences, around 20% occurring once. J lost 5 bases, V lost 4 bases, and 4 bases had no gene match. Germline values: CDR1 SGHRS, CDR2 YFSETQ. CDR3 length equals 15 residues. The specimen was blood. The source is a man aged 35-49 years with Graves' ophthalmopathy. V is TRBV5-1 and J is TRBJ1-5, with 12 bases identical to TRBD1. CDR3 loop: CASSAGTGGHQPQHF. The CDR3, as DNA: TGCGCCAGCAGCGCTGGGACAGGGGGCCATCAGCCCCAGCATTTT.